This T cell receptor (beta chain) is drawn from a study of monozygotic twins with inflammatory bowel disease. Points from the study as a whole: IBD patients displayed reduced TCRbeta diversity (inverse Simpson) when set against healthy co-twins.

No DNA is given; TCRdb re-called the 5' RACE reads and lists each CDR3 protein once. This sample's table has 150,000 to 200,000 distinct CDR3 sequences. Whole blood without T cell sorting served as the source of isolated total RNA. In regard to this clonotype: Antigen specificity is unknown.

Germline loops: CDR1 SGHTA, CDR2 FQGTGA. The CDR3 extends over 15 amino acids. This clonotype was sampled from a human donor with ulcerative colitis or Crohn's disease, or a healthy co-twin of an affected twin (not recorded which). Sequencing input: blood. The chain uses TRBV7-3 and TRBJ2-2; no DNA is available, so the TRBD1 call from TCRdb remains unchecked. The CDR3 here is CASSLTGQATGELFF.